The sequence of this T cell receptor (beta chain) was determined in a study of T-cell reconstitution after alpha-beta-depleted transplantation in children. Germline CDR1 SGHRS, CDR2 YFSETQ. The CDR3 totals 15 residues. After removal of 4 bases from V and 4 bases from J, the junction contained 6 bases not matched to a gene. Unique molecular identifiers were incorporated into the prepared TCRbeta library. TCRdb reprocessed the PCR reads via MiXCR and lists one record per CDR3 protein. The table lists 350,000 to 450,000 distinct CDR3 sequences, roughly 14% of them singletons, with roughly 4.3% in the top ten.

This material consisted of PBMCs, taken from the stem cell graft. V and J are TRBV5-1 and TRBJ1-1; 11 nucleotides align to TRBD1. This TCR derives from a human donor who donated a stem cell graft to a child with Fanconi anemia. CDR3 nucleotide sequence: TGCGCCAGCAGCGTACCCGGACAGGGGGCCACTGAAGCTTTCTTT. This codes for CASSVPGQGATEAFF.